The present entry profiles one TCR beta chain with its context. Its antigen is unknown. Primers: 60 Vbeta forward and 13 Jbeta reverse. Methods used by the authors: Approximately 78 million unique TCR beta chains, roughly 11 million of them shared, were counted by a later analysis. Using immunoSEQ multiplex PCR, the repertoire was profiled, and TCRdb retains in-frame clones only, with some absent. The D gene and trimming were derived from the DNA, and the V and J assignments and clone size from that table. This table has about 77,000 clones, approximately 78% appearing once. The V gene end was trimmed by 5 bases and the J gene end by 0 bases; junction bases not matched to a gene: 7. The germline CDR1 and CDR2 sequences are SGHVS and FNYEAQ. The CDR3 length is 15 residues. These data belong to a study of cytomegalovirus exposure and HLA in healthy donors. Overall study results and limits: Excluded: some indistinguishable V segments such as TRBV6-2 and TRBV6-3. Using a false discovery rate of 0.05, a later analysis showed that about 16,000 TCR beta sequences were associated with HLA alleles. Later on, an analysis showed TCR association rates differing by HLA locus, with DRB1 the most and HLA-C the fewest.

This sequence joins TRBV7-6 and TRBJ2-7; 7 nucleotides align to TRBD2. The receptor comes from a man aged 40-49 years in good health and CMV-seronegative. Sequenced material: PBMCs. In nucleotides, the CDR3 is TGTGCCAGCAGCCTACTACTAGCGAACTCCTACGAGCAGTACTTC. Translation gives CASSLLLANSYEQYF. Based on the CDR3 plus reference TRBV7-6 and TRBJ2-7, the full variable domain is GAGVSQSPRYKVTKRGQDVALRCDPISGHVSLYWYRQALGQGPEFLTYFNYEAQQDKSGLPNDRFSAERPEGSISTLTIQRTEQRDSAMYRCASSLLLANSYEQYFGPGTRLTVT.